Listed below are T cell receptor beta chains from one sample, sequenced in a study of T cell repertoires in ileal Crohn's disease. Here immunoSEQ multiplex PCR was the method, and the copy in TCRdb shows in-frame clones only, minus some. The sample holds tens of thousands of clones; 80% to 85% are singletons and the top ten take roughly 5.7%. The sequencing sample was made of ileal tissue. All receptors derive from an adult with Crohn's disease. CDR3s include the opening cysteine and the closing phenylalanine or tryptophan. A D gene is named only where the DNA matches it firmly. Expanded clones get a size class; other rows say once, few or many, or leave the size out.

TRBJ2-1 | - | TRBV4-1 | TRBD1 | CASSPFSGTGIYNEQFF | TGCGCCAGCAGCCCATTCTCCGGGACAGGGATCTACAATGAGCAGTTCTTC
TRBJ1-4 | - | TRBV4-1 | - | CASSLFSTGLREKLFF | TGCGCCAGCAGCCTCTTTAGTACAGGGTTAAGGGAAAAACTGTTTTTT
TRBJ2-3 | - | TRBV19 | - | CASRGLGGGSQDTQYF | TGTGCCAGTAGGGGTTTGGGCGGGGGCTCCCAGGATACGCAGTATTTT
TRBJ1-5 | - | TRBV2 | TRBD1 | CASSRTGGGGNQPQHF | TGTGCCAGTTCCCGGACAGGGGGTGGGGGCAATCAGCCCCAGCATTTT
TRBJ2-7 | - | TRBV9 | TRBD1 | CASSVGQGAVYEQYF | TGTGCCAGCAGCGTAGGACAGGGGGCTGTCTACGAGCAGTACTTC
TRBJ1-2 | - | TRBV5-4 | - | CASSLDRLGGYTF | TGTGCCAGCAGCTTGGATCGACTTGGTGGCTACACCTTC
TRBJ1-2 | - | TRBV7-2 | - | CASSSIVGCGYTF | TGTGCCAGCAGCTCGATCGTTGGCTGTGGCTACACCTTC
TRBJ2-3 | few | TRBV9 | TRBD2 | CASSVARTSGSTDTQYF | TGTGCCAGCAGCGTAGCTCGGACTAGCGGGAGCACAGATACGCAGTATTTT
TRBJ1-1 | once | TRBV6-5 | TRBD1 | CASSSPRGRTEAFF | TGTGCCAGCAGCTCTCCCAGGGGGCGAACTGAAGCTTTCTTT
TRBJ2-7 | - | TRBV4-1 | TRBD1 | CASSQLKTGGSHEQYF | TGTGCCAGCAGCCAACTAAAAACAGGGGGAAGCCACGAGCAGTACTTC
TRBJ1-1 | few | TRBV18 | - | CASSPQGAEAFF | TGTGCCAGCTCACCACAGGGGGCTGAAGCTTTCTTT
TRBJ2-2 | - | TRBV2 | - | CASRGTGFTGELFF | TGTGCCAGCAGGGGAACAGGGTTCACCGGGGAGCTGTTTTTT
TRBJ2-1 | - | TRBV12-2 | - | CASRLALDYPPYNEQFF | TGTGCAAGTCGCTTAGCGCTGGACTATCCCCCCTACAATGAGCAGTTCTTC
TRBJ2-1 | - | TRBV6-4 | TRBD1 | CASSDWGTGRYNEQFF | TGTGCCAGCAGTGACTGGGGGACAGGGCGGTACAATGAGCAGTTCTTC
TRBJ1-5 | few | TRBV7-9 | - | CASSSGLRQPIRPQHF | TGTGCCAGCAGCTCAGGCCTACGACAACCCATCCGGCCCCAGCATTTT
TRBJ1-1 | - | TRBV5-1 | - | CASSPPPGNTEAFF | TGCGCCAGCAGTCCACCCCCGGGGAACACTGAAGCTTTCTTT
TRBJ2-3 | - | TRBV7-9 | - | CASSLGAADTQYF | TGTGCCAGCAGCTTAGGTGCGGCAGATACGCAGTATTTT
TRBJ1-2 | - | TRBV19 | - | CASSIQGPLYGYTF | TGTGCCAGTAGTATACAGGGCCCTCTGTATGGCTACACCTTC
TRBJ1-2 | - | TRBV6-5 | - | CASRRDTQSGYTF | TGTGCCAGCAGGAGGGACACCCAGAGTGGCTACACCTTC
TRBJ1-1 | once | TRBV19 | - | CASSIALELGAFF | TGTGCCAGTAGTATAGCCCTCGAATTGGGCGCTTTCTTT
TRBJ2-5 | - | TRBV7-9 | - | CASSQSPEGYRETQYF | TGTGCCAGCAGCCAATCCCCCGAGGGTTATAGAGAGACCCAGTACTTC
TRBJ1-5 | few | TRBV5-1 | - | CASSLGTIPHQPQHF | TGCGCCAGCAGCCTCGGGACAATCCCCCATCAGCCCCAGCATTTT
TRBJ1-2 | - | TRBV4-2 | TRBD1 | CASSLTGDFFYGYTF | TGTGCCAGCAGCCTAACAGGGGATTTCTTCTATGGCTACACCTTC
TRBJ2-7 | - | TRBV19 | TRBD1 | CASSIPDRVYEQYF | TGTGCCAGTAGTATCCCGGACAGGGTCTACGAGCAGTACTTC
TRBJ2-1 | - | TRBV6-1 | - | CASSEGGRNEQFF | TGTGCCAGCAGCGAAGGAGGGCGGAATGAGCAGTTCTTC
TRBJ2-7 | - | TRBV6-6 | - | CAGRTALSYEQYF | TGTGCCGGTAGGACAGCCCTTTCCTACGAGCAGTACTTC
TRBJ1-5 | - | TRBV30 | TRBD1 | CAWSGQGDQPQHF | TGTGCCTGGAGCGGACAGGGAGATCAGCCCCAGCATTTT
TRBJ1-6 | - | TRBV7-2 | TRBD1 | CASSLFAGGYNSPLHF | TGTGCCAGCAGCTTATTCGCAGGGGGTTATAATTCACCCCTCCACTTT
TRBJ1-1 | - | TRBV9 | - | CASSVQTGNTEAFF | TGTGCCAGCAGCGTACAGACAGGGAACACTGAAGCTTTCTTT
TRBJ2-7 | once | TRBV19 | - | CASSPLQGTGYEQYF | TGTGCCAGTAGTCCCCTCCAGGGTACTGGCTACGAGCAGTACTTC
TRBJ2-6 | - | TRBV9 | - | CASSASYANVLTF | TGTGCCAGCAGCGCCTCCTATGCCAACGTCCTGACTTTC
TRBJ2-7 | - | TRBV4-1 | - | CASSQEEGIRIYEQYF | TGCGCCAGCAGCCAAGAGGAGGGTATCAGAATCTACGAGCAGTACTTC
TRBJ2-1 | - | TRBV7-2 | TRBD2 | CASSLASGTSFNEQFF | TGTGCCAGCAGCTTAGCCTCCGGGACTAGCTTCAATGAGCAGTTCTTC
TRBJ1-3 | - | TRBV7-8 | - | CASSPWGGASGNTIYF | TGTGCCAGCAGCCCCTGGGGGGGGGCCTCTGGAAACACCATATATTTT
TRBJ1-5 | - | TRBV7-2 | - | CASSPAGRSQPQHF | TGTGCCAGCAGCCCGGCGGGGAGGAGCCAGCCCCAGCATTTT
TRBJ1-2 | few | TRBV19 | - | CASTLGGGTIDGYTF | TGTGCCAGTACCCTTGGCGGGGGGACAATCGATGGCTACACCTTC
TRBJ1-1 | - | TRBV6-5 | - | CASSYSRSVYEAFF | TGTGCCAGCAGTTACTCGAGATCCGTTTATGAAGCTTTCTTT
TRBJ1-1 | - | TRBV30 | - | CAWSVTGGRVAEAFF | TGTGCCTGGAGTGTTACGGGGGGGCGGGTTGCTGAAGCTTTCTTT
TRBJ1-6 | - | TRBV5-1 | - | CASNEQGAGALHF | TGCGCCAGCAACGAACAGGGTGCCGGGGCCCTCCACTTT
TRBJ2-5 | - | TRBV5-1 | - | CASSLSQGFETQYF | TGCGCCAGCAGCTTGTCCCAGGGCTTTGAGACCCAGTACTTC
TRBJ1-6 | - | TRBV14 | - | CASSQDRAGLSPLHF | TGTGCCAGCAGCCAAGATAGGGCAGGGCTATCACCCCTCCACTTT
TRBJ1-1 | - | TRBV12-5 | - | CASGITGQAFF | TGTGCTAGTGGCATAACAGGGCAGGCTTTCTTT
TRBJ2-2 | - | TRBV10-2 | TRBD2 | CASRLAGNTGELFF | TGCGCCAGCCGACTAGCGGGGAACACCGGGGAGCTGTTTTTT
TRBJ1-2 | - | TRBV2 | TRBD1 | CASSRDSYGYTF | TGTGCCAGCAGCCGGGACAGCTATGGCTACACCTTC
TRBJ2-1 | few | TRBV10-1 | - | CASSQTRYNEQFF | TGCGCCAGCAGTCAGACTCGGTACAATGAGCAGTTCTTC
TRBJ2-2 | few | TRBV4-1 | - | CASSPLAGELFF | TGCGCCAGCAGCCCCCTAGCCGGGGAGCTGTTTTTT
TRBJ1-2 | few | TRBV19 | TRBD1 | CASSTPGTANYGYTF | TGTGCCAGTAGTACACCCGGGACAGCTAACTATGGCTACACCTTC
TRBJ1-6 | - | TRBV27 | TRBD1 | CASSARGGTGSSPLHF | TGTGCCAGCAGCGCGAGGGGGGGGACAGGCAGTTCACCCCTCCACTTT
TRBJ2-3 | once | TRBV7-8 | TRBD2 | CASSLGGGAYGDTQYF | TGTGCCAGCAGCTTGGGCGGGGGGGCCTACGGAGATACGCAGTATTTT
TRBJ2-5 | - | TRBV2 | TRBD1 | CASSVGQGAWETQYF | TGTGCCAGCAGTGTGGGACAGGGGGCTTGGGAGACCCAGTACTTC
TRBJ2-3 | - | TRBV11-2 | - | CASSRGHELSTDTQYF | TGTGCCAGCAGTCGAGGACACGAATTAAGCACAGATACGCAGTATTTT
TRBJ1-6 | few | TRBV7-2 | TRBD1 | CASSFGTGRSPLHF | TGTGCCAGCAGCTTCGGGACAGGGCGTTCACCCCTCCACTTT
TRBJ2-2 | - | TRBV4-1 | TRBD2 | CASSKRAGVIFDTGELFF | TGCGCCAGCAGCAAGAGAGCGGGGGTTATCTTTGACACCGGGGAGCTGTTTTTT
TRBJ1-6 | - | TRBV4-3 | TRBD1 | CASSQSGGYSPLHF | TGCGCCAGCAGCCAATCAGGGGGGTACTCACCCCTCCACTTT
TRBJ2-7 | - | TRBV6-5 | - | CASSYGAETYEQYF | TGTGCCAGCAGTTACGGGGCAGAGACCTACGAGCAGTACTTC
TRBJ1-5 | - | TRBV13 | TRBD1 | CASSLAPHGQGRGQPQHF | TGTGCCAGCAGCTTAGCACCCCACGGACAGGGGAGAGGTCAGCCCCAGCATTTT
TRBJ1-2 | - | TRBV30 | - | CASRGFRYGYTF | TGTGCAAGCAGAGGGTTTAGGTATGGCTACACCTTC